What follows are 29 T cell receptor beta chains derived from one specimen sequenced in a study of identical twins. TCRdb passed the 5' RACE reads through MiXCR, listing each CDR3 protein once. The sample has about 1.7 million distinct CDR3 sequences, around a third seen once. Material: cord blood. The origin of the receptors is a newborn girl in good health.

The chain has TRBV11-1 and TRBJ2-1; possibly TRBD1 for D (5 bases). With the DNA end fitting TRBJ2-7 better, the J assignment may be wrong. CDR3 length: 15 residues. Germline V gene lookup returns CDR1 SGHAT and CDR2 FQDESV (reference sequence). The CDR3 here is CASSLRQIGYNEQYF. The CDR3 DNA reads as TGTGCCAGCAGCTTAAGACAGATTGGGTACAATGAGCAGTACTTC.

This clonotype has a handful of counts. This chain's CDR3 is CSVGNRDRGTYEQYF. DNA for the CDR3: TGCAGCGTTGGCAACCGGGACAGGGGGACCTACGAGCAGTACTTC. The gene calls are TRBV29-1 and TRBJ2-7, with 11 bases identical to TRBD1. Germline values: CDR1 SQVTM, CDR2 ANQGSEA. This CDR3 spans 15 amino acids. V lost 4 bases to trimming and J lost 2 bases; unmatched junction nucleotides: 7.

About this clonotype: A much larger clone lies a single base off, so this may be a read error. This sequence joins TRBV12-3 or TRBV12-4 and TRBJ2-3; 10 nucleotides align to TRBD2. The CDR3 contains 15 residues. The CDR3 loop is CASSTSGTSTDTEYF. In DNA form, the CDR3 reads TGTGCCAGCAGTACTAGCGGGACTAGCACAGATACGGAGTATTTT.

The chain employs TRBV20-1 and TRBJ2-1; 9 bases line up with TRBD2. The CDR3 runs 16 residues. Germline assignment: CDR1 DFQATT and CDR2 SNEGSKA (reference sequence). The ends lost 4 bases at V and 3 bases at J; junction bases unmatched: 10. CDR3 DNA: TGCAGTGCTAAATTGGAGGGACTAGCCCTCTACAATGAGCAGTTCTTC. Amino acid sequence: CSAKLEGLALYNEQFF.

This clonotype turned up a few times. The rearrangement joins TRBV7-9 to TRBJ2-1; 7 nucleotides align to TRBD2. Germline CDR1 is SEHNR and CDR2 is FQNEAQ (reference sequence). The CDR3 is 15 residues long. J lost 5 bases, V lost 5 bases, and 9 bases had no gene match. The CDR3 nucleotides are TGTGCCAGCAGCCTCGGGACTAATGCGCACAATGAGCAGTTCTTC. This sequence encodes CASSLGTNAHNEQFF.

The chain combines TRBV5-5 with TRBJ2-5; 8 bases map to TRBD1. The CDR3 sequence is 12 residues long. Unmatched junction bases numbered 10, after V lost 7 bases and J lost 11 bases. The germline CDR1 and CDR2 sequences are SGHKS and YYEKEE (reference sequence). Here the CDR3 DNA reads TGTGCCAGCGGGACAGGCTACAATGAGCAGTACTTC. This gives the protein CASGTGYNEQYF.

The chain is built from TRBV12-3 or TRBV12-4 and TRBJ2-7, with a tentative D call TRBD2 (6 bases). The CDR3 length is 14 residues. Trimming left V 6 bases short and J 6 bases short, with 18 bases between. The CDR3 coding sequence is TGTGCCAGCAGCCCCTACGGGGGTTACCGCGAGCAGTACTTC. Amino acid sequence: CASSPYGGYREQYF.

The rearrangement uses TRBV28 and TRBJ2-5, with TRBD1 as a possible D gene (6 bases). The V end was cut by 6 bases, the J end by 11 bases, with 16 bases between. Germline CDR1 is MDHEN and CDR2 is SYDVKM. The CDR3 is made up of 12 amino acids. CDR3 nucleotide sequence: TGTGCCAGCAGCCGTTTACAGGGTCAACAGTACTTC. Amino acid sequence: CASSRLQGQQYF.

In this sample, this clonotype turned up a few times. The chain employs TRBV2 and TRBJ2-2; TRBD2 is a possible D gene (5 bases). The V end was cut by 0 bases, the J end by 0 bases, with 11 bases between. The germline V gene has CDR1 SNHLY and CDR2 FYNNEI. The CDR3 is made up of 17 amino acids. CDR3 in amino acids: CASSEASRDSNTGELFF. CDR3 DNA: TGTGCCAGCAGTGAAGCGTCTCGGGATTCGAACACCGGGGAGCTGTTTTTT.

This clonotype was counted a few times. The V call is TRBV10-3, the J call TRBJ1-1; possible D gene TRBD1, 6 bases. Looked up from germline, CDR1 is ENHRY and CDR2 is SYGVKD. This CDR3 region has 14 residues. With 2 bases removed from V and 1 base from J, the gap between germline ends came to 8 bases. The CDR3 region is CAISEPRGNTEAFF. The CDR3 DNA reads as TGTGCCATCAGTGAGCCCAGGGGGAACACTGAAGCTTTCTTT.

The chain combines TRBV9 with TRBJ2-1; 16 bases line up with TRBD2. V lost 3 bases and J lost 8; bases outside the gene matches: 8. Looked up from germline, CDR1 is SGDLS and CDR2 is YYNGEE. The CDR3 covers 17 residues. CDR3 sequence (DNA): TGTGCCAGCAGCGCCCAACCGGGACTAGCGGGAGGGCATGAGCAGTTCTTC. Translation gives CASSAQPGLAGGHEQFF.

J is TRBJ1-5 and V is TRBV5-6; 11 bases match TRBD1. Trimming at V came to 4 bases and at J to 0 bases, leaving 6 bases not matched to a gene. Germline V gene data show CDR1 as SGHDT and CDR2 as YYEEEE. CDR3 length: 17 residues. CDR3 region: CASSLGTGGNSNQPQHF. As DNA, the CDR3 is TGTGCCAGCAGCCTTGGGACAGGGGGTAATAGCAATCAGCCCCAGCATTTT.

This clonotype has only a few counts. The chain uses TRBV29-1 and TRBJ2-4; 14 nucleotides line up with TRBD2. V was pared by 7 bases and J by 0 bases, with 5 bases of the junction left unmatched. The CDR3 length is 16 residues. CDR1 and CDR2 from the germline V gene are SQVTM and ANQGSEA. The CDR3 sequence: CSAGTSGRLAKNIQYF. As DNA, the CDR3 is TGCAGCGCTGGGACTAGCGGGAGACTAGCCAAAAACATTCAGTACTTC.

For this clonotype: Germline is not matched at one junction end, which may reflect a read error. This rearrangement joins TRBV7-6 to TRBJ1-5; D may be TRBD1 (5 bases). CDR1 is SGHVS, CDR2 FNYEAQ, per germline. The length of the CDR3 is 17 residues. This CDR3 is CASSLGAGGGGNQPQHF. In DNA form, the CDR3 reads TGCGCCAGCAGCTTAGGGGCAGGCGGGGGAGGCAATCAGCCCCAGCATTTT.

This clonotype came up once. The J gene is TRBJ2-4, the V gene TRBV28; D call uncertain. The J call may be in error: the DNA end matches TRBJ2-7 better. The CDR3 loop spans 11 amino acids. Germline V gene data show CDR1 as MDHEN and CDR2 as SYDVKM. CDR3 nucleotides: TGTGCCAGCAGTTCTATGAGCGAGCAGTACTTC. Encoded protein: CASSSMSEQYF.

This clonotype has only one observation. This rearrangement joins TRBV29-1 to TRBJ2-7; no clear D. This CDR3 is 15 amino acids long. V shed 6 bases and J shed 7 bases, with 25 bases lying between them. CDR1 and CDR2 (germline): SQVTM, ANQGSEA. The CDR3 loop reads CSVHPINPQYNEQYF. As DNA, the CDR3 is TGCAGCGTCCATCCGATAAACCCCCAATACAATGAGCAGTACTTC.

This clonotype showed up just once. The chain joins TRBV9 to TRBJ1-2; 7 nucleotides agree with TRBD1. The V and J ends lost 0 bases and 2 bases, in that order; junction bases with no gene match: 4. Per the germline V gene, CDR1 is SGDLS and CDR2 is YYNGEE. The CDR3 is made up of 15 amino acids. In nucleotides, the CDR3 is TGTGCCAGCAGCGTAGGACAGGGATTGAACTATGGCTACACCTTC. Protein sequence: CASSVGQGLNYGYTF.

A few counts support this clonotype. The chain links TRBV2 to TRBJ1-2; no reliable D call. Looked up from germline, CDR1 is SNHLY and CDR2 is FYNNEI. V was pared by 4 bases and J by 1 base, with 10 bases between. The CDR3 is 14 residues long. The CDR3 DNA sequence: TGTGCCAGCAGTGTCCAGGAGTTTAACTATGGCTACACCTTC. It is translated as CASSVQEFNYGYTF.

The gene calls are TRBV14 and TRBJ2-1; 9 bases are shared with TRBD2. The germline V gene has CDR1 SGHDN and CDR2 FVKESK. The CDR3 runs to 17 residues. V dropped 1 base and J dropped 13; count of bases not matched to a gene: 17. The CDR3 here is CASSQVAGLASSQTQFF. CDR3 DNA: TGTGCCAGCAGCCAAGTCGCGGGACTAGCCTCTTCGCAGACCCAGTTCTTC.

This clonotype was observed a handful of times. The chain uses TRBV28 and TRBJ2-4; D unclear. This CDR3 region has 14 residues. V gave up 4 bases and J gave up 13 bases, with 20 bases separating them. Per the germline V gene, CDR1 is MDHEN and CDR2 is SYDVKM. The CDR3 here is CASSSTPRVREQYF. The CDR3 DNA is TGTGCCAGCAGTTCCACCCCCCGAGTTAGAGAGCAGTACTTC.

This clonotype has a handful of counts. J is TRBJ2-3 and V is TRBV4-1; no firm D call. Looked up from germline, CDR1 is MGHRA and CDR2 is YSYEKL. This CDR3 is 15 amino acids long. V was cut by 4 bases and J by 2 bases, with 13 bases left in between. CDR3 protein: CASSRTPLFTDTQYF. The CDR3 nucleotides read TGCGCCAGCAGCCGAACGCCCCTCTTCACAGATACGCAGTATTTT.

This clonotype showed up just a few times. The chain couples TRBV29-1 to TRBJ2-1; D gene uncertain. This CDR3 contains 14 residues. Trimming left V 4 bases short and J 6 bases short, with 16 bases between. The germline CDR1 and CDR2 sequences are SQVTM and ANQGSEA. The CDR3 protein is CSVARVVIGNEQFF. The CDR3 DNA reads as TGCAGCGTTGCCCGGGTAGTAATAGGCAATGAGCAGTTCTTC.

V and J are TRBV29-1 and TRBJ2-5; the D gene could be TRBD1 or TRBD2 (5 bases each). Trimming took off 2 bases at V and 4 bases at J, with 32 bases between the two ends. Germline V lookup: CDR1 SQVTM, CDR2 ANQGSEA. This CDR3 region has 20 residues. CDR3 in DNA: TGCAGCGTTGAAAAAGGATCCGGGACCAATAGATTAAGGAGAGGAGAGACCCAGTACTTC. Translation gives CSVEKGSGTNRLRRGETQYF.

The V gene is TRBV20-1, the J gene TRBJ1-1; 8 positions agree with TRBD1. This CDR3 has 13 residues. J lost 6 bases, V lost 2 bases, and 5 bases had no gene match. Per germline, CDR1 DFQATT and CDR2 SNEGSKA (reference sequence). This chain's CDR3 is CSARPGRGPEAFF. The CDR3 DNA sequence: TGCAGTGCTAGACCCGGCAGGGGGCCTGAAGCTTTCTTT.

This clonotype was observed a handful of times. V and J are TRBV20-1 and TRBJ2-5, with a weak D call TRBD1 (5 bases). The germline CDR1 and CDR2 sequences are DFQATT and SNEGSKA (reference sequence). Trimming removed 7 bases from V and 2 bases from J, with 14 bases in between. This CDR3 has 13 residues. CDR3 sequence: CSVNPAGQETQYF. CDR3 nucleotide sequence: TGCAGTGTCAACCCGGCAGGGCAAGAGACCCAGTACTTC.

The chain is built from TRBV9 and TRBJ2-5, with D unclear. This CDR3 is built from 12 residues. Trimming took 2 bases from V and 11 from J, leaving 13 bases between them. Germline CDR1 is SGDLS and CDR2 is YYNGEE. CDR3: CASSVRYNEQYF. The CDR3 DNA reads TGTGCCAGCAGCGTTCGATACAATGAGCAGTACTTC.

This clonotype was observed a single time. The V call is TRBV14, the J call TRBJ2-1, with a tentative D call TRBD2 (6 bases). V was pared by 4 bases and J by 9 bases, with 13 bases between. Germline-derived CDR1 and CDR2 are SGHDN and FVKESK. This CDR3 has 13 residues. The CDR3 sequence is CASSPRLGTEQFF. The CDR3 DNA reads as TGTGCCAGCAGCCCACGACTAGGGACTGAGCAGTTCTTC.

The gene calls are TRBV27 and TRBJ1-1; D gene uncertain. In germline, CDR1 is MNHEY, CDR2 SMNVEV (reference sequence). Trimming removed 7 bases at V and 0 bases at J, with 12 bases between. The CDR3 spans 14 residues. The CDR3 DNA sequence: TGTGCCAGCACCGCACAGCTCTTGAACACTGAAGCTTTCTTT. It specifies CASTAQLLNTEAFF.

The chain joins TRBV20-1 to TRBJ2-3; TRBD1 aligns across 7 bases. The CDR3 is made up of 13 amino acids. Germline V gene sequence: CDR1 DFQATT, CDR2 SNEGSKA (reference sequence). The V gene end was trimmed by 4 bases and the J gene end by 4 bases; junction bases not matched to a gene: 5. CDR3 sequence (DNA): TGCAGTGCTACGGGACAGCCCTCAGATACGCAGTATTTT. Translating it yields CSATGQPSDTQYF.